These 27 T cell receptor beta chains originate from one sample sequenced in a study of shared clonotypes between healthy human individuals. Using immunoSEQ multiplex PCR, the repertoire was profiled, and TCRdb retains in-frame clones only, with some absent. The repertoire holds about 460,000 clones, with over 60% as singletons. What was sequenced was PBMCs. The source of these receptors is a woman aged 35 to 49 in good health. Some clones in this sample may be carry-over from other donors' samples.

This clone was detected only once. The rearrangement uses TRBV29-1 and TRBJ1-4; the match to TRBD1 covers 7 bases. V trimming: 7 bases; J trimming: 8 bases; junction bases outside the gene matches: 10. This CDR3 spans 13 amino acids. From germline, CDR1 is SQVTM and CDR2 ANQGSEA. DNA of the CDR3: TGCAGCGCCTGGGACAGCGACGAGGAAAAACTGTTTTTT. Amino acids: CSAWDSDEEKLFF.

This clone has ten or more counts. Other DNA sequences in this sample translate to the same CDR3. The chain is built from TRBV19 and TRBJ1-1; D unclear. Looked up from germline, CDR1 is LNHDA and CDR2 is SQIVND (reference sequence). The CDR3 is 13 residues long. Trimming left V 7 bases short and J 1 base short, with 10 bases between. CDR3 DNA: TGTGCCAGTAATCCCGGCAGGAACACTGAAGCTTTCTTT. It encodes CASNPGRNTEAFF.

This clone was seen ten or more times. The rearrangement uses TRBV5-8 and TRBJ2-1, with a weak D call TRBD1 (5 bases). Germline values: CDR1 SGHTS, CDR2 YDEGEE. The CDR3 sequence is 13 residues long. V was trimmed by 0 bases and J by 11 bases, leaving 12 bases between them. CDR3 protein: CASSLEWQGKQFF. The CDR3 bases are TGTGCCAGCAGCTTGGAGTGGCAGGGCAAGCAGTTCTTC.

CDR3 sequence: CASSPRAGSGNTIYF. DNA of the CDR3: TGTGCCAGCTCACCAAGGGCCGGGTCAGGAAACACCATATATTTT. V is TRBV18 and J is TRBJ1-3; no firm D call. Germline V lookup: CDR1 KGHSH, CDR2 LQKENI. V lost 2 bases and J lost 4, with 12 bases in between. The CDR3 is 15 amino acids.

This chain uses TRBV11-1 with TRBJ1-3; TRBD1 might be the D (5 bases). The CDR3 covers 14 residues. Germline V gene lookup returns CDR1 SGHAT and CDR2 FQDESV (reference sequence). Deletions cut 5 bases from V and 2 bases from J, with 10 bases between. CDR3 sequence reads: CASSQGVAGNTIYF. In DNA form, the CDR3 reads TGTGCCAGCAGCCAGGGAGTGGCTGGAAACACCATATATTTT.

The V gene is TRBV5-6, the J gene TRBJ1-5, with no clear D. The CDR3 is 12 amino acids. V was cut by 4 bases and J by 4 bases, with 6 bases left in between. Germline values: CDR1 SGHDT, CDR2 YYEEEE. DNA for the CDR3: TGTGCCAGCAGCGGGGTTAATCAGCCCCAGCATTTT. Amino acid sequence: CASSGVNQPQHF.

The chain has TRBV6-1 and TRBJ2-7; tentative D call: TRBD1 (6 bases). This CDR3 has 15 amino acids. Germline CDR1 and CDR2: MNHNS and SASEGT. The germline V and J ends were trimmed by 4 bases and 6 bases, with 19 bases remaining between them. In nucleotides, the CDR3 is TGTGCCAGCAGTGCAGACAGGCTAAGGGCGTCCGAGCAGTACTTC. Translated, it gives CASSADRLRASEQYF.

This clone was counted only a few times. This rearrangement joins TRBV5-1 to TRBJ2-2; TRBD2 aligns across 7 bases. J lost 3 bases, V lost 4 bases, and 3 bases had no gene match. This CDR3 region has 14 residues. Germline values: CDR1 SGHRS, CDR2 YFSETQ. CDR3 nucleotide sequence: TGCGCCAGCAGCCCCGGACTAGACACCGGGGAGCTGTTTTTT. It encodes CASSPGLDTGELFF.

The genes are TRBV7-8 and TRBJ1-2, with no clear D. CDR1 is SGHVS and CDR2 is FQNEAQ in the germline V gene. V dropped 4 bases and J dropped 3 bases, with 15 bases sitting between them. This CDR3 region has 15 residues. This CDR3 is CASSSRQKGDYGYTF. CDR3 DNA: TGTGCCAGCAGCTCCAGGCAGAAAGGCGACTATGGCTACACCTTC.

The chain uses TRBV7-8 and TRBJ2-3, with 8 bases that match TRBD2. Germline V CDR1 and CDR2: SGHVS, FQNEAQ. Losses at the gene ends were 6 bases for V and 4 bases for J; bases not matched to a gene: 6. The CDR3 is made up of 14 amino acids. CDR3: CASRDGRAADTQYF. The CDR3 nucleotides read TGTGCCAGCAGGGACGGGAGGGCCGCAGATACGCAGTATTTT.

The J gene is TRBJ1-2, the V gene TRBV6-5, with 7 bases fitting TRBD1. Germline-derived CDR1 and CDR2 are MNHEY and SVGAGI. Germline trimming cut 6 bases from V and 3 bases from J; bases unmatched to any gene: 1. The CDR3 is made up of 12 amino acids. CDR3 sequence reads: CASRGQYYGYTF. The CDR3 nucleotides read TGTGCCAGCAGGGGACAGTACTATGGCTACACCTTC.

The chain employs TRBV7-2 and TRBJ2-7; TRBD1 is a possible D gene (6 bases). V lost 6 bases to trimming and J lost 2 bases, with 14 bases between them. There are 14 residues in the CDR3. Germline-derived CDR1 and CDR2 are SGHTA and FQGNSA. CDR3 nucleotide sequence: TGTGCCAGCAGTTCCCAGACAGGCACCTACGAGCAGTACTTC. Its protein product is CASSSQTGTYEQYF.

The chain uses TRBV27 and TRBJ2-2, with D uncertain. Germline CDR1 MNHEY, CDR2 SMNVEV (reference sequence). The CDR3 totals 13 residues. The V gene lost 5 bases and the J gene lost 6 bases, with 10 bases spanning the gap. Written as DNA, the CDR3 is TGTGCCAGCAGTCTGGGGTGGGCCGGGGAGCTGTTTTTT. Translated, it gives CASSLGWAGELFF.

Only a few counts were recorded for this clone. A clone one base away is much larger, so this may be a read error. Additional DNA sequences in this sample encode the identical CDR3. The CDR3, as DNA: TGTGCCAGCTCACCACCGGGACAGGCCGCTTCCGTGAACACTGAAGCCTTCTTT. This translates into CASSPPGQAASVNTEAFF. The V call is TRBV18, the J call TRBJ1-1; 8 positions match TRBD1. This CDR3 is built from 18 residues. Germline CDR1 KGHSH, CDR2 LQKENI.

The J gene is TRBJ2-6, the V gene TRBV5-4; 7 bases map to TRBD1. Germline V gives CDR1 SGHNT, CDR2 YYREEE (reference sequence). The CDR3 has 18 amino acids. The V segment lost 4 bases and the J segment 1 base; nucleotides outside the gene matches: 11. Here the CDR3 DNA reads TGTGCCAGCAGCACCCGTAAGGACAGGAGTTCTGGGGCCAACGTCCTGACTTTC. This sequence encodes CASSTRKDRSSGANVLTF.

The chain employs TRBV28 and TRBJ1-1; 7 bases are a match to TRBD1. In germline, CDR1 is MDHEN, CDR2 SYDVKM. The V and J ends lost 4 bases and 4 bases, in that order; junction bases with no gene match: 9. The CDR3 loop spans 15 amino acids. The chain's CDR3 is CASSSGRAGGTEAFF. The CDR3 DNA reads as TGTGCCAGCAGTTCGGGGCGGGCAGGGGGCACTGAAGCTTTCTTT.

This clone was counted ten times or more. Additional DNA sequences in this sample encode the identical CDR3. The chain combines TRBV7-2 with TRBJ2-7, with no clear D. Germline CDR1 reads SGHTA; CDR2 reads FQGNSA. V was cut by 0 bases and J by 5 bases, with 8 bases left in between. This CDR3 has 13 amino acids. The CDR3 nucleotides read TGTGCCAGCAGCTTAGCGAATTCGGACGAGCAGTACTTC. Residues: CASSLANSDEQYF.

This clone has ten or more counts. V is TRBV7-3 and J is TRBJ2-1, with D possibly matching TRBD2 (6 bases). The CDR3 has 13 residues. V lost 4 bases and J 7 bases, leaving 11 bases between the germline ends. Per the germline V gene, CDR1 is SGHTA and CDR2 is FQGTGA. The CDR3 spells CASSSTGENEQFF. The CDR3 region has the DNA TGTGCCAGCAGCTCCACGGGGGAAAATGAGCAGTTCTTC.

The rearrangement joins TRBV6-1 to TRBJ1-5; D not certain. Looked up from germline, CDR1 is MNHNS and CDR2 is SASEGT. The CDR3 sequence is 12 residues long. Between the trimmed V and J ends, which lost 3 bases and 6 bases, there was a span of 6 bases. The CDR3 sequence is CASSEGTQPQHF. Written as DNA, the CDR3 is TGTGCCAGCAGTGAGGGCACTCAGCCCCAGCATTTT.

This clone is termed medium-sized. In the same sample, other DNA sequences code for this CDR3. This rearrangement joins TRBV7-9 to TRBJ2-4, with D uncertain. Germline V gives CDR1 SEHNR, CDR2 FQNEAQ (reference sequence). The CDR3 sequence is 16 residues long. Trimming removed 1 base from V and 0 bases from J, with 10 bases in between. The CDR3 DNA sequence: TGTGCCAGCAGCTTAGGGGCAGGTCTAGCCAAAAACATTCAGTACTTC. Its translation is CASSLGAGLAKNIQYF.

CDR3 nucleotides: TGTGCCAGCAGTGAGCGGCGGGAGGCTCAAGAGACCCAGTACTTC. Translated, it gives CASSERREAQETQYF. The rearrangement joins TRBV6-4 to TRBJ2-5, with 8 bases aligning to TRBD2. After removal of 3 bases from V and 2 bases from J, the junction contained 5 bases not matched to a gene. Looked up from germline, CDR1 is MRHNA and CDR2 is SNTAGT. This CDR3 has 15 amino acids.

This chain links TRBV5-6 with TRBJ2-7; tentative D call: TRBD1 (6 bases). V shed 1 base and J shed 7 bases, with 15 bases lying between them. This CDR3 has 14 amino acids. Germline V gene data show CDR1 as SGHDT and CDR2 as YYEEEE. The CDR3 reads CASSLMTGSREQYF. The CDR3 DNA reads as TGTGCCAGCAGCTTGATGACAGGATCGCGAGAGCAGTACTTC.

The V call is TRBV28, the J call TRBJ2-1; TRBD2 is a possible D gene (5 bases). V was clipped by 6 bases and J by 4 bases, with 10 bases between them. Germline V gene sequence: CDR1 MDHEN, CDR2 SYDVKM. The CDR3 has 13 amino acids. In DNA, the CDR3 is TGTGCCAGCAGGCTCGGACTTTACAATGAGCAGTTCTTC. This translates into CASRLGLYNEQFF. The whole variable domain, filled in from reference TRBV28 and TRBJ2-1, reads DVKVTQSSRYLVKRTGEKVFLECVQDMDHENMFWYRQDPGLGLRLIYFSYDVKMKEKGDIPEGYSVSREKKERFSLILESASTNQTSMYLCASRLGLYNEQFFGPGTRLTVL.

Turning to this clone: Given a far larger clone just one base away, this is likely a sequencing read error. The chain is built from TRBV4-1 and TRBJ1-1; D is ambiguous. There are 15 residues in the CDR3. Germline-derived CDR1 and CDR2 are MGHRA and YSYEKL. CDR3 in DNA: TGCGCCAGCGGCCAAGGTCTAGCGGGTAAGGGTGAAGCTTTCTTT. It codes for CASGQGLAGKGEAFF.

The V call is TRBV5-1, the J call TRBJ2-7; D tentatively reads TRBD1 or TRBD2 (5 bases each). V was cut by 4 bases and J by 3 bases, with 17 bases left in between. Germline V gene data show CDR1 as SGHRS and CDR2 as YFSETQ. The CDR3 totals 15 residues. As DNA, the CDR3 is TGCGCCAGCAGCCCCGGGGCGGCGCATAACTACGAGCAGTACTTC. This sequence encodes CASSPGAAHNYEQYF.

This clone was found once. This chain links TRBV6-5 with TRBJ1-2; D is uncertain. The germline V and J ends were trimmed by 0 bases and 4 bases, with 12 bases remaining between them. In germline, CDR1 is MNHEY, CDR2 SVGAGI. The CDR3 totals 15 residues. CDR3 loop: CASSYSYTIGYGYTF. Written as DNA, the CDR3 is TGTGCCAGCAGTTACTCGTACACGATTGGCTATGGCTACACCTTC.

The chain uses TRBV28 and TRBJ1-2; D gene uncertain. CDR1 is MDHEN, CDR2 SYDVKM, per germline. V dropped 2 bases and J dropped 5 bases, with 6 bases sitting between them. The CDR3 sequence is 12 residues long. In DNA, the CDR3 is TGTGCCAGCAGTTTACACGCTTATGGCTACACCTTC. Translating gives CASSLHAYGYTF.